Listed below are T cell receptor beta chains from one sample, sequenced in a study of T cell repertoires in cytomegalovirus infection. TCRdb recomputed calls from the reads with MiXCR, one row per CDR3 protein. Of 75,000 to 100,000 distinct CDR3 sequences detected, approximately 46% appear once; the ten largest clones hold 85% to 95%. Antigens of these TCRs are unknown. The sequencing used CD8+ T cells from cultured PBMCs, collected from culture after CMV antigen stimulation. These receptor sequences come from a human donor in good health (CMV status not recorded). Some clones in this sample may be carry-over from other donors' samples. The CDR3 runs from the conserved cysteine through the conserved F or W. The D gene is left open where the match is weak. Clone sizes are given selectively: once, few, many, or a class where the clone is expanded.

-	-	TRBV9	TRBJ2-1	TGTGCCAGCAGCGTAGAAGGGACCCCCAATGAGCAGTTCTTC	CASSVEGTPNEQFF
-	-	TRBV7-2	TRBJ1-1	TGTGCCAGCAGCCTCATGACTGAAGCTTTCTTT	CASSLMTEAFF
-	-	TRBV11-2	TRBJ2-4	TGTGCCAGCAGCTTAGAGCTAGCCTACATTCAGTACTTC	CASSLELAYIQYF
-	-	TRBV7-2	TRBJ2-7	TGTGCCAGCAGCCCTCTCCCAGGGATGAGCTCCTACGAGCAGTACTTC	CASSPLPGMSSYEQYF
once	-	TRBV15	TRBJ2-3	TGTGCCACCAGCAGCGGCTCTCCAGATACGCAGTATTTT	CATSSGSPDTQYF
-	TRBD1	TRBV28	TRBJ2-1	TGTGCCAGCAGTTTCGGGACAGGGGAATCCTACAATGAGCAGTTCTTC	CASSFGTGESYNEQFF
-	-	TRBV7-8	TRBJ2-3	TGTGCCAGCAGAGGGGGGAGGTCAGATACGCAGTATTTT	CASRGGRSDTQYF
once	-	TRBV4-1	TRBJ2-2	TGCGCCAGCAGCCAGGGCGCGAACACCGGGGAGCTGTTTTTT	CASSQGANTGELFF
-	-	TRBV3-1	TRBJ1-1	TGTGCCAGCAGCCAAAGCCGCAGGGTTGAGAACACTGAAGCTTTCTTT	CASSQSRRVENTEAFF
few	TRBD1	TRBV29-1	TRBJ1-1	TGCAGCGTTCAGAGACAGGGGAACACTGAAGCTTTCTTT	CSVQRQGNTEAFF
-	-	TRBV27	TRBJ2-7	TGTGCCAGCAGCCTACAGGCTACCTACGAGCAGTACTTC	CASSLQATYEQYF
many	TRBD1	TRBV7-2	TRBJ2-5	TGTGCCAGCAGCTATGACAGGGATGGGGAGACCCAGTACTTC	CASSYDRDGETQYF
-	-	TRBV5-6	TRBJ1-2	TGTGCCAGCAGGAACGGGGCGGAAGGCTACACCTTC	CASRNGAEGYTF
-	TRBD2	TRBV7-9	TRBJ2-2	TGTGCCAGCGGACGCCGGGGACTAGCGGAGGCCCCAAACACCGGGGAGCTGTTTTTT	CASGRRGLAEAPNTGELFF
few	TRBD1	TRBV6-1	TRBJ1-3	TGTGCCAGCAGTAAGGACAGGGGTGACACCATATATTTT	CASSKDRGDTIYF
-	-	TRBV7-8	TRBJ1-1	TGTGCCAGCAGCTGGCGGGCCAGGAACACTGAAGCTTTCTTT	CASSWRARNTEAFF
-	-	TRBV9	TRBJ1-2	TGTGCCAGTCACAGGAGTTCATATGGCTACACCTTC	CASHRSSYGYTF
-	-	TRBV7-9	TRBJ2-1	TGTGCCAGCAGCTTAGACCCGAGGGCCTACAATGAGCAGTTCTTC	CASSLDPRAYNEQFF
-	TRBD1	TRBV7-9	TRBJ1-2	TGTGCCAGCAGCCCCCGACAGGGAGGCTACACCTTC	CASSPRQGGYTF
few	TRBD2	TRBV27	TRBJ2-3	TGTGCCAGCCGACTAGCGGGGGGGCGGAGAACAGATACGCAGTATTTT	CASRLAGGRRTDTQYF
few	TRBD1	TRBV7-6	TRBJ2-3	TGTGCCAGCAGTTCCACAGGGGAGAGCACAGATACGCAGTATTTT	CASSSTGESTDTQYF
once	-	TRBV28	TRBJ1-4	TGTGCCAGCCTAGGGGAAGGATGGATACAGGAAAAACTGTTTTTT	CASLGEGWIQEKLFF
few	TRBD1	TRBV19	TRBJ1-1	TGTGCCAGTAGTAAACCGTCCGGGACAGGGGCCACTGAAGCTTTCTTT	CASSKPSGTGATEAFF
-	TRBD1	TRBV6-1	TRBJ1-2	TGTGCCAGCAGAATACAGGGGGGATCTAACTATGGCTACACCTTC	CASRIQGGSNYGYTF
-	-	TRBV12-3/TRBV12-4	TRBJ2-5	TGTGCCAGCAGAGCCAGGGATCAAGAGACCCAGTACTTC	CASRARDQETQYF
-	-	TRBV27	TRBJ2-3	TGTGCCAGCAGTGGGATCGCTGGATTACTGGGAGATACGCAGTATTTT	CASSGIAGLLGDTQYF
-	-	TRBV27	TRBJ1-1	TGTGCCAGCCAGCTCGCGACGGTCGGCACTGAAGCTTTCTTT	CASQLATVGTEAFF
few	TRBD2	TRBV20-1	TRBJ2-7	TGCAGTGCTAGAGATAGCGGGACACTCTACGAGCAGTACTTC	CSARDSGTLYEQYF
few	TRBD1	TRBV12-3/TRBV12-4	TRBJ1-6	TGTGCCAGCAGTCTGGGACAGACTGCCTATAATTCACCCCTCCACTTT	CASSLGQTAYNSPLHF
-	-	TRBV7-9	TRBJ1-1	TGTGCCAGCAGCCCCCGGGACGAGGGTTGGACTGAAGCTTTCTTT	CASSPRDEGWTEAFF
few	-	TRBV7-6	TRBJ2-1	TGTGCCAGCAGCTCCCTAGCGATATCCTACAATGAGCAGTTCTTC	CASSSLAISYNEQFF
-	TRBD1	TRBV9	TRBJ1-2	TGTGCCAGCAGCCCGACCGGGACAGGGGGCTTCCTGGATGGCTACACCTTC	CASSPTGTGGFLDGYTF
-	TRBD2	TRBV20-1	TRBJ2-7	TGCAGTGTAACTTCGGACGGGAGGGCATTCTACGAGCAGTACTTC	CSVTSDGRAFYEQYF
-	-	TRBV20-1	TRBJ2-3	TGCAGTGCTAGAGATGACGGGGGTAGAACAGATACGCAGTATTTT	CSARDDGGRTDTQYF
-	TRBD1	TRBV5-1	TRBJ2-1	TGCGCCAGCAGCTCGGACAGGGGAACGTACAATGAGCAGTTCTTC	CASSSDRGTYNEQFF
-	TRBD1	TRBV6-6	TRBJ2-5	TGTGCCAGCAGTTATGAGGGGGCAATGGAGACCCAGTACTTC	CASSYEGAMETQYF
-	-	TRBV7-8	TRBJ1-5	TGTGCCAGCAGCCCCAGGGTCTATCAGCCCCAGCATTTT	CASSPRVYQPQHF
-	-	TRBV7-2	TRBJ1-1	TGTGCCAGCAGCTTAGCGCAGCGTGGAGCTTTCTTT	CASSLAQRGAFF
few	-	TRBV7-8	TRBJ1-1	TGTGCCAGCAGCTCCACGAGCTGGGGTTCGAACACTGAAGCTTTCTTT	CASSSTSWGSNTEAFF
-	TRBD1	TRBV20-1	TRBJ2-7	TGCAGTGCTGGGAGACAGGGGGCTCGCGAGCAGTACTTC	CSAGRQGAREQYF
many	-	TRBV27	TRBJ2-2	TGTGCCAGCAGTATCCCAGGGTTCCAGAACACCGGGGAGCTGTTTTTT	CASSIPGFQNTGELFF
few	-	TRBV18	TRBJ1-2	TGTGCCAGCTCACCCGGGACTGCAAACGGCTACACCTTC	CASSPGTANGYTF
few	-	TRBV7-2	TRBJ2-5	TGTGCCAGCAGCCGCGAAGCCCCGGGAATCCAAGAGACCCAGTACTTC	CASSREAPGIQETQYF
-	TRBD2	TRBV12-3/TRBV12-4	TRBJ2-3	TGTGCCAGCAGTTCCGGGACTAGCGGAGATACGCAGTATTTT	CASSSGTSGDTQYF
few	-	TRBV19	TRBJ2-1	TGTGCCAGCCTGGACTACAATGAGCAGTTCTTC	CASLDYNEQFF
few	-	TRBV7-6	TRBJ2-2	TGTGCCAGCAGCTCATCAGGCGGACCCGGGGAGCTGTTTTTT	CASSSSGGPGELFF
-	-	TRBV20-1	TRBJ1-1	TGCAGTGCTAGAGTGACTTACAGGGTTGGCACTGAAGCTTTCTTT	CSARVTYRVGTEAFF
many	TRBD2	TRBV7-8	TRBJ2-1	TGTGCCAGCAGCACCCGACTAGCGGTCTACAATGAGCAGTTCTTC	CASSTRLAVYNEQFF
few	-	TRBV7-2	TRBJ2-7	TGTGCCAGCAGCTTAAAACAGTCCTACGAGCAGTACTTC	CASSLKQSYEQYF
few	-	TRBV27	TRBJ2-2	TGTGCCAGCAGTTTTGGAGACACCGGGGAGCTGTTTTTT	CASSFGDTGELFF
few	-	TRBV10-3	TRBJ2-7	TGTGCCATCAGAAGGGACGGCTACGAGCAGTACTTC	CAIRRDGYEQYF
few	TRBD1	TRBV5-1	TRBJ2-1	TGCGCCAGCTCAACGACAGGGCCCTGGGATGAGCAGTTCTTC	CASSTTGPWDEQFF
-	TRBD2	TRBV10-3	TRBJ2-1	TGTGCCACCTTGGGCGGGAGAGGCATTGAGCAGTTCTTC	CATLGGRGIEQFF
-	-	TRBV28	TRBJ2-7	TGTGCCAGCACCTACCGAGGCACTTTTACCTACGAGCAGTACTTC	CASTYRGTFTYEQYF
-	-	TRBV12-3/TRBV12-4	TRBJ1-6	TGTGCCAGCAGTTTACAGACAGGACATTCACCCCTCCACTTT	CASSLQTGHSPLHF
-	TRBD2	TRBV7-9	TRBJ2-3	TGTGCCAGCAGTGGGCGGGGGATTAGCACAGATACGCAGTATTTT	CASSGRGISTDTQYF
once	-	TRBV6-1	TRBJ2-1	TGTGCCAGCAGTTACAGTATGCTGCGGGAGCAGTTCTTC	CASSYSMLREQFF
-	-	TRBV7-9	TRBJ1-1	TGTGCCAGCAGCTTAGGCAGGAGGAACACTGAAGCTTTCTTT	CASSLGRRNTEAFF
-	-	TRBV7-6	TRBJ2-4	TGTGCCAGCAGTCCGACTTTAGCCAAAAACATTCAGTACTTC	CASSPTLAKNIQYF
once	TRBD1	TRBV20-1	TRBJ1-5	TGCAGTGCCACCTTTGGACAGGGGAGTATGGGCAATCAGCCCCAGCATTTT	CSATFGQGSMGNQPQHF